The 10 T cell receptor beta chains below all came from one sample that was sequenced in a study of OX40 agonist ivuxolimab in advanced cancers. TCRdb's copy holds only in-frame clones and misses some; the assay was immunoSEQ multiplex PCR. The sample lists about 55,000 clones; roughly 86% were seen once. Sequenced here: CD4+ or CD8+ T cells sorted from blood, sampled in a trial of the OX40 agonist ivuxolimab. Receptor source: an adult with an advanced solid tumor such as melanoma, head and neck, liver or kidney cancer.

The chain carries TRBV30 and TRBJ1-2, with D unresolved. The CDR3 has 13 residues. V was cut by 1 base and J by 5 bases, with 11 bases left in between. Per the germline V gene, CDR1 is GTSNPN and CDR2 is SVGIG (reference sequence). CDR3 region: CAWSDQGFYGYTF. The DNA of the CDR3 is TGTGCCTGGAGTGATCAAGGGTTTTATGGCTACACCTTC.

This sequence joins TRBV19 and TRBJ1-5; the D is unclear. This CDR3 contains 15 residues. Trimming cost V 0 bases and J 2 bases, with 8 bases left between them. CDR1 LNHDA and CDR2 SQIVND come from the germline V gene (reference sequence). The DNA for the CDR3 is TGTGCCAGTAGTATAGAAGGGCTCGGCAATCAGCCCCAGCATTTT. Its translation: CASSIEGLGNQPQHF.

The rearrangement joins TRBV7-6 to TRBJ2-7; D unclear. CDR1 is SGHVS and CDR2 is FNYEAQ in the germline V gene. The CDR3 runs to 11 residues. Trimming cost V 5 bases and J 6 bases, with 8 bases left between them. The CDR3 DNA follows: TGTGCCAGCAGCCTAAGAGCCGAGCAGTACTTC. Residues: CASSLRAEQYF.

The chain employs TRBV28 and TRBJ2-6; D uncertain. The CDR3 runs 14 residues. Trimming left V 3 bases short and J 0 bases short, with 3 bases between. Germline loops: CDR1 MDHEN, CDR2 SYDVKM. DNA of the CDR3: TGTGCCAGCAGTTTTGTCTCTGGGGCCAACGTCCTGACTTTC. It is translated as CASSFVSGANVLTF.

The chain employs TRBV11-2 and TRBJ2-1; tentatively, D is TRBD2 (6 bases). The CDR3 covers 15 residues. Germline V gene sequence: CDR1 SGHAT, CDR2 FQNNGV. Trimming took 3 bases from V and 0 from J, leaving 9 bases between them. Here the CDR3 DNA reads TGTGCCAGCAGCTTCGGGGGACCCTCCTACAATGAGCAGTTCTTC. Encoded protein: CASSFGGPSYNEQFF.

This chain connects TRBV28 to TRBJ1-5; 10 bases line up with TRBD1. This CDR3 region has 13 residues. Germline V lookup: CDR1 MDHEN, CDR2 SYDVKM. V shed 10 bases, J shed 11 bases, and the junction held 11 bases outside the gene matches. CDR3 sequence: CAITGTGAGTQHF. CDR3 nucleotides: TGTGCCATAACCGGGACAGGGGCGGGCACCCAGCATTTT.

The chain recombines TRBV27 with TRBJ1-2; D remains ambiguous. Germline values: CDR1 MNHEY, CDR2 SMNVEV (reference sequence). V lost 2 bases, J lost 1 base, and 11 bases lay in between. There are 15 residues in the CDR3. The CDR3 reads CASSLRVRGNYGYTF. The CDR3, as DNA: TGTGCCAGCAGTTTAAGGGTTCGGGGTAACTATGGCTACACCTTC.

CDR3 coding DNA: TGTGCCAGCTCACGCCGGGGCCTCCAAGAGACCCAGTACTTC. Its translation is CASSRRGLQETQYF. The chain recombines TRBV18 with TRBJ2-5, with D perhaps given as TRBD1 or TRBD2 (5 bases each). V was cut by 4 bases and J by 1 base, with 10 bases left in between. Germline loops: CDR1 KGHSH, CDR2 LQKENI. The CDR3 is 14 residues long.

The chain combines TRBV2 with TRBJ2-1, with unresolved D. The germline gives CDR1 SNHLY, CDR2 FYNNEI. V lost 0 bases and J 0 bases, leaving 6 bases between the germline ends. The CDR3 has 15 amino acids. Here the CDR3 reads CASSEAKSSYNEQFF. CDR3 nucleotides: TGTGCCAGCAGTGAAGCTAAAAGCTCCTACAATGAGCAGTTCTTC.

This CDR3 reads CGQGTAGNTIYF. The CDR3 nucleotides read TGCGGACAGGGTACGGCTGGAAACACCATATATTTT. The chain has TRBV29-1 and TRBJ1-3; 8 bases are a match to TRBD1. Germline CDR1 and CDR2: SQVTM and ANQGSEA. This CDR3 region has 12 residues.